The 8 T cell receptor beta chains below come from one sample, sequenced in a study of spatial heterogeneity in lung cancer. TCRdb redid the calling of the 5' RACE reads with MiXCR, one entry per CDR3 protein. The sample yields around 13,000 distinct CDR3 sequences, about 5.1% seen once. Time point of the sample: sample taken at primary tumor resection. The input material, whole RNA from tumor, nontumor lung or frozen PBMC, was sequenced unsorted. The sample here was lung tumor tissue, taken at surgery. These receptors originate from a human donor with early-stage non-small cell lung cancer.

This clonotype was found many times. In a library made to pick up alpha chains, this beta chain is a stray read with a size that means little. The chain is built from TRBV2 and TRBJ2-2, with no clear D. Trimming stripped 4 bases from V and 4 bases from J, with 10 bases between. CDR3 length: 14 amino acids. CDR1 SNHLY and CDR2 FYNNEI come from the germline V gene. CDR3 sequence (DNA): TGTGCCAGCAGTGTATTGTGGGGCACCGGGGAGCTGTTTTTT. Encoded protein: CASSVLWGTGELFF.

There are many counts of this clonotype. This beta chain turned up in a library designed for alpha chains; as an off-target read, its abundance says little. This sequence joins TRBV18 and TRBJ1-6; 7 bases align to TRBD1. CDR1 is KGHSH, CDR2 LQKENI, per germline. Trimming at V came to 9 bases and at J to 7 bases, leaving 9 bases not matched to a gene. The CDR3 runs to 14 residues. The chain's CDR3 is CASSTGTENSPLHF. In DNA, the CDR3 is TGTGCCAGTTCAACCGGGACAGAGAATTCACCCCTCCACTTT.

A remark on this clonotype: Within a library made for alpha chains, this beta chain is off target, and its count is uninformative. The V gene is TRBV7-9, the J gene TRBJ2-3; D not resolved. CDR3 length equals 15 residues. Germline CDR1 reads SEHNR; CDR2 reads FQNEAQ (reference sequence). V was shortened by 3 bases and J by 0 bases, with 10 bases between the two germline ends. The CDR3 reads CASSFISASTDTQYF. The CDR3 region has the DNA TGTGCCAGCAGCTTTATATCCGCTAGCACAGATACGCAGTATTTT.

At least ten counts were recorded for this clonotype. Found in a library prepared for alpha chains, this beta chain is an off-target read, and its abundance has little meaning. CDR3 nucleotides: TGTGCCAGCAGTTCCACGGGACAGGCCTATGGCTACACCTTC. Protein: CASSSTGQAYGYTF. The chain has TRBV6-6 and TRBJ1-2; 8 nucleotides match TRBD1. Trimming removed 4 bases from V and 4 bases from J; junction bases left unmatched: 5. The CDR3 length is 14 residues. Germline values: CDR1 MNHNY, CDR2 SVGAGI (reference sequence).

This clonotype was seen repeatedly, ten times or more. Found in a library prepared for alpha chains, this beta chain is an off-target read, and its abundance has little meaning. The CDR3 here is CASRRDTRYSYNEQFF. Here the CDR3 DNA reads TGCGCCAGCAGAAGGGACACCCGGTACTCCTACAATGAGCAGTTCTTC. The V call is TRBV5-1, the J call TRBJ2-1; tentative D call: TRBD1 (6 bases). This CDR3 has 16 residues. Trimming left V 5 bases short and J 0 bases short, with 15 bases between. CDR1 and CDR2 (germline): SGHRS, YFSETQ. Variable domain in full (rest from reference TRBV5-1 and TRBJ2-1): KAGVTQTPRYLIKTRGQQVTLSCSPISGHRSVSWYQQTPGQGLQFLFEYFSETQRNKGNFPGRFSGRQFSNSRSEMNVSTLELGDSALYLCASRRDTRYSYNEQFFGPGTRLTVL.

This clonotype was seen repeatedly, ten times or more. This beta chain is an off-target read within a library intended for alpha chains, so its frequency means little. The chain links TRBV2 to TRBJ2-3; tentatively, D is TRBD1 (5 bases). CDR1 is SNHLY, CDR2 FYNNEI, per germline. The CDR3 is made up of 15 amino acids. V dropped 8 bases and J dropped 1 base, with 16 bases sitting between them. The CDR3 DNA is TGTGCCAGCCGACAGAGACCCCGGGGCACAGATACGCAGTATTTT. Its translation: CASRQRPRGTDTQYF.

In this sample, this clonotype turned up many times. The library was designed around alpha chains, so this beta chain is a stray read whose abundance carries little weight. This rearrangement joins TRBV20-1 to TRBJ2-6; a weak D match, TRBD2 (6 bases). The CDR3 is 18 amino acids. The germline V gene encodes CDR1 DFQATT and CDR2 SNEGSKA (reference sequence). V was cut by 0 bases and J by 1 base, with 16 bases left in between. CDR3 sequence reads: CSAREPGLRASGANVLTF. The CDR3 DNA is TGCAGTGCTAGAGAGCCGGGACTGCGTGCGTCTGGGGCCAACGTCCTGACTTTC.

This clonotype was seen repeatedly, ten times or more. For a library built for alpha chains, this beta chain is a stray read; little rests on its size. This rearrangement joins TRBV28 to TRBJ1-5; 8 bases match TRBD1. The CDR3 sequence is 15 residues long. V was clipped by 6 bases and J by 4 bases; unmatched bases: 8. CDR1 is MDHEN and CDR2 is SYDVKM in the germline V gene. The CDR3 sequence: CASSPLGQANQPQHF. The DNA of the CDR3 is TGTGCCAGCAGCCCCCTGGGACAGGCTAATCAGCCCCAGCATTTT.